What follows are 14 T cell receptor beta chains derived from one specimen sequenced in a study of regulatory T cells in long-lasting Graves disease listed by TCRdb under 2021. The time point label on this specimen signifies: newly diagnosed GD, antithyroid drugs for less than 3 months. For both TCR sequencing and RNA sequencing, RNA was extracted from PBMCs using TRIzol. Library preparation was by multiplex PCR. Sequencing used an Illumina HiSeq 4000. To build TCR beta libraries, CDR3 regions were amplified by Arm-PCR using iRepertoire HTBI primers. Using fastp at Q25 and MiXCR, TCRdb reprocessed the public reads and kept productive beta chains. Rows with one shared CDR3 protein collapse into an entry with the most common genes and DNA. The sample table holds 350,000 to 500,000 distinct CDR3 sequences, of which 15% to 20% were seen once. The ten largest clones capture under 30% of the sample. The same sample was also studied in work on T cells in Graves' hyperthyroidism and ophthalmopathy.

Source: peripheral blood mononuclear cells (PBMCs), taken at new diagnosis, from a patient treated with antithyroid drugs. The receptor set was obtained from a woman aged 18-29 years with Graves disease. Donor details come from another sample of the same person, matched by shared clones.

The chain carries TRBV27 and TRBJ2-2; D is unclear. CDR3 length: 14 amino acids. Germline CDR1 MNHEY, CDR2 SMNVEV (reference sequence). The germline V and J ends were trimmed by 4 bases and 2 bases, with 8 bases remaining between them. In DNA form, the CDR3 reads TGTGCCAGCAGTTGGTACACCAACACCGGGGAGCTGTTTTTT. This encodes CASSWYTNTGELFF.

This clonotype was observed a handful of times. The chain carries TRBV28 and TRBJ2-5; D is perhaps TRBD2 (5 bases). Trimming left V 5 bases short and J 5 bases short, with 18 bases between. From germline, CDR1 is MDHEN and CDR2 SYDVKM. CDR3 length equals 15 residues. The CDR3, as DNA: TGTGCCAGCAGTAGCGACTGGGTAGCGCGGGAGACCCAGTACTTC. This codes for CASSSDWVARETQYF.

The genes are TRBV4-3 and TRBJ2-2, with D possibly matching TRBD1 (5 bases). CDR1 is LGHNA, CDR2 YSLEER, per germline. V was pared by 4 bases and J by 2 bases, with 11 bases between. CDR3 length: 15 residues. CDR3 nucleotides: TGCGCCAGCAGCCTCCTAAGGGGAAACACCGGGGAGCTGTTTTTT. Residues: CASSLLRGNTGELFF.

This clonotype was seen ten or more times. The rearrangement joins TRBV7-2 to TRBJ1-2; tentatively, D is TRBD1 (6 bases). The CDR3 has 13 residues. Trimming left V 8 bases short and J 6 bases short, with 16 bases between. Germline loops: CDR1 SGHTA, CDR2 FQGNSA. Here the CDR3 DNA reads TGTGCCAGCGGCAGGCCAGGGGAGGATGGCTACACCTTC. Translated, it gives CASGRPGEDGYTF.

Only one count was recorded for this clonotype. The J gene is TRBJ1-4, the V gene TRBV7-9; 7 nucleotides match TRBD1. The CDR3 runs to 14 residues. J was trimmed by 4 bases and V by 7 bases; bases with no gene match: 6. Germline CDR1 and CDR2: SEHNR and FQNEAQ (reference sequence). CDR3 region: CASNGGQINEKLFF. CDR3 coding DNA: TGTGCCAGCAACGGGGGACAGATTAATGAAAAACTGTTTTTT.

This clonotype was picked up many times. This chain uses TRBV5-4 with TRBJ2-1; D is unresolved. This CDR3 region has 14 residues. Trimming removed 4 bases from V and 5 bases from J, with 13 bases in between. Germline V gives CDR1 SGHNT, CDR2 YYREEE (reference sequence). The CDR3 DNA follows: TGTGCCAGCAGCGGAAACGTGGGCAACAATGAGCAGTTCTTC. Its translation: CASSGNVGNNEQFF.

This clonotype showed up many times. The chain combines TRBV7-3 with TRBJ2-7; 7 nucleotides align to TRBD1. The ends lost 2 bases at V and 0 bases at J; junction bases unmatched: 4. Germline CDR1 reads SGHTA; CDR2 reads FQGTGA. This CDR3 contains 15 residues. The CDR3 coding sequence is TGTGCCAGCAGCTTAGAAACAGGGGACTCCTACGAGCAGTACTTC. This gives the protein CASSLETGDSYEQYF. Filled out from reference TRBV7-3 and TRBJ2-7, the complete variable domain reads GAGVSQTPSNKVTEKGKYVELRCDPISGHTALYWYRQSLGQGPEFLIYFQGTGAADDSGLPNDRFFAVRPEGSVSTLKIQRTERGDSAVYLCASSLETGDSYEQYFGPGTRLTVT.

This clonotype was detected many times. The CDR3 DNA sequence: TGTGCCAGCAGTCTTGGCCAACAGGGAATCAACGAGCAGTACTTC. As protein: CASSLGQQGINEQYF. The gene calls are TRBV27 and TRBJ2-7; weak D call: TRBD1 (6 bases). Trimming took off 5 bases at V and 5 bases at J, with 19 bases between the two ends. Germline V lookup: CDR1 MNHEY, CDR2 SMNVEV (reference sequence). This CDR3 contains 15 residues.

There are a few counts of this clonotype. J is TRBJ2-7 and V is TRBV20-1; unclear D gene. Trimming took off 4 bases at V and 3 bases at J, with 10 bases between the two ends. Looked up from germline, CDR1 is DFQATT and CDR2 is SNEGSKA (reference sequence). The CDR3 totals 12 residues. CDR3 sequence reads: CSAKGVSYEQYF. The CDR3 DNA reads TGCAGTGCTAAAGGCGTTAGCTACGAGCAGTACTTC.

This clonotype was detected ten times or more. The chain links TRBV12-3 or TRBV12-4 to TRBJ2-1, with D possibly matching TRBD1 (6 bases). This CDR3 contains 14 residues. Trimming pared 6 bases from V and 7 bases from J, leaving 16 bases between. DNA of the CDR3: TGTGCCAGCAGCCAAACCGGGACAAAAAATGAGCAGTTCTTC. The encoded protein is CASSQTGTKNEQFF.

This clonotype was observed many times. V is TRBV27 and J is TRBJ2-3; weak D call: TRBD2 (5 bases). Deletions cut 2 bases from V and 7 bases from J, with 19 bases between. CDR1 is MNHEY and CDR2 is SMNVEV in the germline V gene (reference sequence). This CDR3 is 16 amino acids long. The CDR3 protein is CASSLRDSPGSHTQYF. In nucleotides, the CDR3 is TGTGCCAGCAGTTTACGGGATTCTCCCGGCTCTCATACGCAGTATTTT.

The sample holds many counts of this clonotype. The chain uses TRBV7-2 and TRBJ1-2; no reliable D call. V dropped 3 bases and J dropped 3 bases, with 11 bases sitting between them. Germline CDR1 is SGHTA and CDR2 is FQGNSA. The CDR3 consists of 14 residues. The CDR3 region has the DNA TGTGCCAGCAGCTTTGGGTTAATGGACTATGGCTACACCTTC. This sequence encodes CASSFGLMDYGYTF.

This clonotype was counted many times. The chain carries TRBV11-2 and TRBJ2-7; TRBD2 matches at 7 bases. In germline, CDR1 is SGHAT, CDR2 FQNNGV. This CDR3 is built from 16 residues. The V segment lost 5 bases and the J segment 4 bases; nucleotides outside the gene matches: 14. CDR3 nucleotide sequence: TGTGCCAGCAGCCTGTTCGGAGGCGGGAGTAGGTACGAGCAGTACTTC. Protein product: CASSLFGGGSRYEQYF.

This clonotype occurred a few times. V and J are TRBV15 and TRBJ2-1; a weak D match, TRBD2 (5 bases). This CDR3 is built from 15 residues. In germline, CDR1 is LNHNV, CDR2 YYDKDF (reference sequence). Trimming left V 1 base short and J 2 bases short, with 9 bases between. The CDR3 here is CATSRASRTYNEQFF. The CDR3 nucleotides are TGTGCCACCAGCAGAGCTAGCAGAACCTACAATGAGCAGTTCTTC.